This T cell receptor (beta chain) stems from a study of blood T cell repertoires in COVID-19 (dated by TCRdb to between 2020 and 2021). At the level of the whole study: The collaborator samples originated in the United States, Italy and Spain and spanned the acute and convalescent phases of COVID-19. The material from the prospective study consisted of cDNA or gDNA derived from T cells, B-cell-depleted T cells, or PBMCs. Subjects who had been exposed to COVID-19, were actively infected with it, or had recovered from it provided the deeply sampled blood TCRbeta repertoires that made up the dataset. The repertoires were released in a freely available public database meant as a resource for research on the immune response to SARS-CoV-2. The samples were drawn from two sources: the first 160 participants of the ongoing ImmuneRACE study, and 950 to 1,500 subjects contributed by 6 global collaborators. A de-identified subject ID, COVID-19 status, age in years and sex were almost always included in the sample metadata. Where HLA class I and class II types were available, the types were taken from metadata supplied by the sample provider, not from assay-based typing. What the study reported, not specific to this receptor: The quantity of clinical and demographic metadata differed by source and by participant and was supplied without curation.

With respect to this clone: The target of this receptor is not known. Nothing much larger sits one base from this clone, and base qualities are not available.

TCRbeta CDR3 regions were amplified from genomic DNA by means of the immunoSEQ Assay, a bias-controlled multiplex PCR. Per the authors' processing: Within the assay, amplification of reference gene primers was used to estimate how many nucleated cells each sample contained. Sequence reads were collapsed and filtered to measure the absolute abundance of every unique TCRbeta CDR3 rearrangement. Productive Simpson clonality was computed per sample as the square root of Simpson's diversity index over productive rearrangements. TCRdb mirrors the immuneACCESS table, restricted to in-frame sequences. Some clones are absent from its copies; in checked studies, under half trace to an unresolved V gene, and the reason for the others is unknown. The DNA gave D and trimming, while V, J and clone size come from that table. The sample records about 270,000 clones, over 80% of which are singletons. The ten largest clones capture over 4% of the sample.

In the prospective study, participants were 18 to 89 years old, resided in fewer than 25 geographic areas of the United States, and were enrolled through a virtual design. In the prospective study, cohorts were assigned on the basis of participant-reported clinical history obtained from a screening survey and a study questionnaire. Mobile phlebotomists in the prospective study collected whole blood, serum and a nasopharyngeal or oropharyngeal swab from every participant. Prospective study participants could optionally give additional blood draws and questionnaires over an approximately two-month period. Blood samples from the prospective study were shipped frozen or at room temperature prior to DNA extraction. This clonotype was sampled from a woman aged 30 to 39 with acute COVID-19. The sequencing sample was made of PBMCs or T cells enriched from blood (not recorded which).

The CDR3 is CATSPGNTEAFF. The base sequence is TGTGCCACCAGCCCGGGTAACACTGAAGCTTTCTTT. The sequence links TRBV19 to TRBJ1-1, with no confident D gene call. Trimming takes 10 bases from V and 2 bases from J, and the germline ends sit 11 bases apart. The germline V gene (reference sequence) sets CDR1 to LNHDA and CDR2 to SQIVND. The CDR3, cysteine through phenylalanine, is 12 amino acids long. Kept here is only the CDR3 DNA, which spans 36 bases and is read in frame from base 1.